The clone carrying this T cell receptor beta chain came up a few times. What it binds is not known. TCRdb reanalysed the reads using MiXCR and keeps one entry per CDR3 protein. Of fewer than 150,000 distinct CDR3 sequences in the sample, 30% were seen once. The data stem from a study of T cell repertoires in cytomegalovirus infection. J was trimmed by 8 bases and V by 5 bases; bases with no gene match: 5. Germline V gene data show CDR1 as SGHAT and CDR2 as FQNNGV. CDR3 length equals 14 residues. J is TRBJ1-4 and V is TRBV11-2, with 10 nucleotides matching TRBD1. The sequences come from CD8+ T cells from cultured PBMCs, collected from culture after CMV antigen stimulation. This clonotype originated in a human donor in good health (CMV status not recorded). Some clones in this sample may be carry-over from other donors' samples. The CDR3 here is CASSLTGGLEKLFF. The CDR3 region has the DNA TGTGCCAGCAGCCTGACAGGGGGCTTAGAAAAACTGTTTTTT.